This T cell receptor (beta chain) was captured by sequencing in a study of shared clonotypes between healthy human individuals. Profiled with immunoSEQ multiplex PCR; TCRdb holds only in-frame clones, not every one. The sample yields some 1,600,000 clones, around 98% seen once. The ends were cut back, 4 bases at V and 3 bases at J, with 9 bases in the middle. The CDR3 contains 14 residues. Germline CDR1 is MGHRA and CDR2 is YSYEKL. Input material: naive CD4+ T cells sorted from blood. Subset denoted: CD45RA+ positively selected. This clonotype originated in a man aged 25-45 years in good health. V is TRBV4-1 and J is TRBJ1-4, with D unresolved. The CDR3 sequence is CASSLLAANEKLFF. Written as DNA, the CDR3 is TGCGCCAGCAGCCTCCTGGCGGCTAATGAAAAACTGTTTTTT.